One and the same sample provided the 13 T cell receptor beta chains below, sequenced in a study of T cell changes during pregnancy in multiple sclerosis. Generated by immunoSEQ multiplex PCR, the TCRdb table keeps only in-frame clones and is missing some. The sample comprises some 41,000 clones, 90% to 95% of which are singletons, and about 0.43% rests with the top ten. The sequences come from CD4+ T cells from peripheral blood mononuclear cells, collected in the third trimester of pregnancy. The source of these receptors is a female donor in good health, enrolled as a control in a pregnancy study.

The chain employs TRBV4-1 and TRBJ2-3; possibly TRBD2 for D (7 bases). CDR3 length equals 17 residues. Trimming stripped 3 bases from V and 4 bases from J, with 20 bases between. Germline CDR1 MGHRA, CDR2 YSYEKL. Here the CDR3 reads CASSHPGVAGEPDTQYF. The CDR3 region has the DNA TGCGCCAGCAGCCACCCAGGGGTTGCGGGGGAACCAGATACGCAGTATTTT.

For the CDR3, the DNA is TGTGCCACATCCCCCCGGGGGGCAGTGGCCGGGGAGCTGTTTTTT. Residues: CATSPRGAVAGELFF. The chain couples TRBV6-5 to TRBJ2-2; D is perhaps TRBD2 (7 bases). The germline V and J ends were trimmed by 10 bases and 6 bases, with 21 bases remaining between them. Germline CDR1 and CDR2: MNHEY and SVGAGI. The CDR3 has 15 residues.

This clone was detected once. CDR3 sequence (DNA): TGTGCCAGCAGCGTAGCAGCGGGGACCATGATCAACACAGATACGCAGTATTTT. It translates to CASSVAAGTMINTDTQYF. V is TRBV9 and J is TRBJ2-3; 7 nucleotides line up with TRBD2. Trimming took 0 bases from V and 2 from J; bases not matched to a gene: 12. Germline CDR1 SGDLS, CDR2 YYNGEE. This CDR3 spans 18 amino acids.

The count of this clone is one. The chain joins TRBV2 to TRBJ1-5; TRBD1 might be the D (6 bases). The CDR3 has 14 amino acids. V lost 6 bases and J 4 bases, leaving 13 bases between the germline ends. Germline assignment: CDR1 SNHLY and CDR2 FYNNEI. CDR3 DNA sequence: TGTGCCAGCAGCCCGGGACACTCAAATCAGCCCCAGCATTTT. Protein sequence: CASSPGHSNQPQHF.

With regard to this clone: Other nucleotide sequences in the sample specify the same CDR3. The genes are TRBV28 and TRBJ1-1; tentative D call: TRBD1 (6 bases). Trimming took 3 bases from V and 1 from J, leaving 12 bases between them. Germline lookup yields CDR1 MDHEN and CDR2 SYDVKM. This CDR3 has 15 residues. The CDR3 protein is CASSLGAAGNTEAFF. The CDR3 nucleotides are TGTGCCAGCAGTTTGGGGGCGGCGGGGAACACTGAAGCTTTCTTT.

This clone was seen just once. This CDR3 is CATSSGGAGDTQYF. CDR3 in DNA: TGTGCCACCTCCAGCGGGGGGGCCGGCGATACGCAGTATTTT. The J gene is TRBJ2-3, the V gene TRBV11-1; 10 positions agree with TRBD2. Germline V gene data show CDR1 as SGHAT and CDR2 as FQDESV (reference sequence). This CDR3 is built from 14 residues. V dropped 10 bases and J dropped 6; count of bases not matched to a gene: 10.

The rearrangement links TRBV7-2 to TRBJ2-5, with D possibly being TRBD2 (7 bases). Trimming took off 5 bases at V and 2 bases at J, with 18 bases between the two ends. Germline loops: CDR1 SGHTA, CDR2 FQGNSA. This CDR3 region has 16 residues. The CDR3 DNA sequence: TGTGCCAGCAGCCCCAACACGGGGGGCGGACAAGAGACCCAGTACTTC. This translates into CASSPNTGGGQETQYF.

This chain links TRBV7-2 with TRBJ2-7; D remains unclear. The CDR3 extends over 16 amino acids. V gave up 2 bases and J gave up 2 bases, with 16 bases separating them. Germline CDR1 reads SGHTA; CDR2 reads FQGNSA. CDR3 DNA: TGTGCCAGCAGCTTACGGTGGGCTCCTCGTACCTACGAGCAGTACTTC. Its translation: CASSLRWAPRTYEQYF.

In its sample, this clone was seen a few times. CDR3 amino acids: CASRAGDSYNEQFF. CDR3 in DNA: TGTGCCAGCAGGGCGGGGGACTCCTACAATGAGCAGTTCTTC. V usage is TRBV6-5 and J usage is TRBJ2-1, with TRBD2 matching 7 bases. CDR3 length: 14 amino acids. The V gene end was trimmed by 6 bases and the J gene end by 0 bases; junction bases not matched to a gene: 2. CDR1 and CDR2 (germline): MNHEY, SVGAGI.

This clone was recorded once. The chain joins TRBV7-3 to TRBJ2-1; TRBD1 matches 9 bases. The V gene end was trimmed by 6 bases and the J gene end by 9 bases; junction bases not matched to a gene: 9. The CDR3 covers 14 residues. CDR1 and CDR2 from the germline V gene are SGHTA and FQGTGA. Here the CDR3 reads CASRPGQGAGEQFF. CDR3 nucleotide sequence: TGTGCCAGCAGGCCGGGACAGGGAGCGGGTGAGCAGTTCTTC.

This chain joins TRBV28 and TRBJ1-2; D might be TRBD1 (5 bases). Germline V gives CDR1 MDHEN, CDR2 SYDVKM. Trimming cost V 7 bases and J 4 bases, with 13 bases left between them. The CDR3 length is 13 residues. CDR3 sequence: CASIDSRSYGYTF. CDR3 nucleotides: TGTGCCAGCATCGACAGTAGGAGCTATGGCTACACCTTC.

The chain has TRBV5-5 and TRBJ2-7; TRBD2 matches at 8 bases. The V gene end was trimmed by 0 bases and the J gene end by 0 bases; junction bases not matched to a gene: 8. The CDR3 consists of 17 residues. The germline V gene encodes CDR1 SGHKS and CDR2 YYEKEE (reference sequence). In DNA form, the CDR3 reads TGTGCCAGCAGCTTGGGAGGCGCAGCGGGGGACTCCTACGAGCAGTACTTC. This encodes CASSLGGAAGDSYEQYF.

This rearrangement joins TRBV5-6 to TRBJ2-3, with D uncertain. The V gene's germline CDR1 is SGHDT and CDR2 YYEEEE. The CDR3 totals 15 residues. The germline V and J ends were trimmed by 4 bases and 2 bases, with 14 bases remaining between them. The CDR3 region is CASSLVSPLTDTQYF. CDR3 nucleotide sequence: TGTGCCAGCAGCCTAGTGTCCCCCCTCACAGATACGCAGTATTTT. Based on the CDR3 plus reference TRBV5-6 and TRBJ2-3, the full variable domain is DAGVTQSPTHLIKTRGQQVTLRCSPKSGHDTVSWYQQALGQGPQFIFQYYEEEERQRGNFPDRFSGHQFPNYSSELNVNALLLGDSALYLCASSLVSPLTDTQYFGPGTRLTVL.